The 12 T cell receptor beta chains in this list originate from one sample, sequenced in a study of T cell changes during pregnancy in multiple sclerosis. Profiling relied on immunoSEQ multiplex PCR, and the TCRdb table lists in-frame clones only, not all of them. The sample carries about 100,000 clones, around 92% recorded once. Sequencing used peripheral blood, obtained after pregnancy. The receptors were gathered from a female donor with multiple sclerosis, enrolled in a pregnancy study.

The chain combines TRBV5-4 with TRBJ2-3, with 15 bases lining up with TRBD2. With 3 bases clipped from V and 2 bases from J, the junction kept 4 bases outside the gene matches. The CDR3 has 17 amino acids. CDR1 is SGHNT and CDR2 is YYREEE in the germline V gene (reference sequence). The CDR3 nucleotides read TGTGCCAGCAGCTCTGGGACTAGCGGGAGGAACACAGATACGCAGTATTTT. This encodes CASSSGTSGRNTDTQYF. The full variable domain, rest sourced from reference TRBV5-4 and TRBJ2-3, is ETGVTQSPTHLIKTRGQQVTLRCSSQSGHNTVSWYQQALGQGPQFIFQYYREEENGRGNFPPRFSGLQFPNYSSELNVNALELDDSALYLCASSSGTSGRNTDTQYFGPGTRLTVL.

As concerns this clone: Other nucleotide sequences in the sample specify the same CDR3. For the CDR3, the DNA is TGTGCCAGCAGTGAACCGGGACTAGCGGGAGTCAATGAGCAGTTCTTC. It translates to CASSEPGLAGVNEQFF. V gene TRBV2 combines with J gene TRBJ2-1; 14 bases are shared with TRBD2. Germline V gives CDR1 SNHLY, CDR2 FYNNEI. The CDR3 totals 16 residues. With 2 bases clipped from V and 6 bases from J, the junction kept 3 bases outside the gene matches.

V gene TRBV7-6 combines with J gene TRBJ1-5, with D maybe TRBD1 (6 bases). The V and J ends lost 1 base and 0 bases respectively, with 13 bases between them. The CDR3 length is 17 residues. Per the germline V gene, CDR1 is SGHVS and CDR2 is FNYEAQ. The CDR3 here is CASSLVAAGASNQPQHF. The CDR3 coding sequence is TGTGCCAGCAGCTTAGTGGCGGCAGGGGCTAGCAATCAGCCCCAGCATTTT. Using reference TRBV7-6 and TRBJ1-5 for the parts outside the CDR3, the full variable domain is GAGVSQSPRYKVTKRGQDVALRCDPISGHVSLYWYRQALGQGPEFLTYFNYEAQQDKSGLPNDRFSAERPEGSISTLTIQRTEQRDSAMYRCASSLVAAGASNQPQHFGDGTRLSIL.

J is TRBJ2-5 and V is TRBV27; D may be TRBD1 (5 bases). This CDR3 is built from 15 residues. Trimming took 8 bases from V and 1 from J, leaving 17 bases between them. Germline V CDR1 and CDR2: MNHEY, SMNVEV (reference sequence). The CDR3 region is CASCTSGNPQETQYF. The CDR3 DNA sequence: TGTGCCAGCTGTACATCAGGGAACCCCCAAGAGACCCAGTACTTC.

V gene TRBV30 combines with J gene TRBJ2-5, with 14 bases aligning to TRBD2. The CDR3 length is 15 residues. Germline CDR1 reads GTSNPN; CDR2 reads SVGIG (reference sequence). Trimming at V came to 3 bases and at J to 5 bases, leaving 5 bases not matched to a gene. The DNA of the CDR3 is TGTGCCTGGAGACCGGGACTAGCGGGAGTGGAGACCCAGTACTTC. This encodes CAWRPGLAGVETQYF. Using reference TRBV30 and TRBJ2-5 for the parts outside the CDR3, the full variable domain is SQTIHQWPATLVQPVGSPLSLECTVEGTSNPNLYWYRQAAGRGLQLLFYSVGIGQISSEVPQNLSASRPQDRQFILSSKKLLLSDSGFYLCAWRPGLAGVETQYFGPGTRLLVL.

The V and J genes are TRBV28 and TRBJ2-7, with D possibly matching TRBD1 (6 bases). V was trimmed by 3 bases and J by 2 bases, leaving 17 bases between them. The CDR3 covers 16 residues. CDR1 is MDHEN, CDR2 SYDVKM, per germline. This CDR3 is CASSLLASGTPYEQYF. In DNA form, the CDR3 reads TGTGCCAGCAGTTTGTTGGCGTCAGGGACACCCTACGAGCAGTACTTC.

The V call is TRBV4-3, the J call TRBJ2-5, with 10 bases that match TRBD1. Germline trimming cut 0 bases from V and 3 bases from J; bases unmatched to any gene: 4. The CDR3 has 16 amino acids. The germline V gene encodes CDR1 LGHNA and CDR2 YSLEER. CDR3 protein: CASSQDLGQGKETQYF. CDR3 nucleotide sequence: TGCGCCAGCAGCCAAGATCTGGGACAGGGGAAAGAGACCCAGTACTTC.

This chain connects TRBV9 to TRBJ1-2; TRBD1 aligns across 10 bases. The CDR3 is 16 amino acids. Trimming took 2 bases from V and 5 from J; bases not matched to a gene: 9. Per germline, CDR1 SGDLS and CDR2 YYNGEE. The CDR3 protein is CASSVGPDRGLYGYTF. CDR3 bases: TGTGCCAGCAGCGTCGGTCCCGACAGGGGGCTTTATGGCTACACCTTC.

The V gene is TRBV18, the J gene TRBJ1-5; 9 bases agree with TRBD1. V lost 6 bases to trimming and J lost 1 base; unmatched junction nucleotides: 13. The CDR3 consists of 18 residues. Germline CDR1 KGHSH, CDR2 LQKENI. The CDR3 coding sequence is TGTGCCAGCTCTTCGGACAGGGGCACGGCGAGGAGCAATCAGCCCCAGCATTTT. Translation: CASSSDRGTARSNQPQHF.

For the CDR3, the DNA is TGTGCCAGCAGTGAACTGAGCACAGATACGCAGTATTTT. Translation: CASSELSTDTQYF. The chain recombines TRBV2 with TRBJ2-3; no clear D gene. CDR3 length equals 13 residues. CDR1 is SNHLY, CDR2 FYNNEI, per germline. V was clipped by 2 bases and J by 0 bases, with 3 bases between them.

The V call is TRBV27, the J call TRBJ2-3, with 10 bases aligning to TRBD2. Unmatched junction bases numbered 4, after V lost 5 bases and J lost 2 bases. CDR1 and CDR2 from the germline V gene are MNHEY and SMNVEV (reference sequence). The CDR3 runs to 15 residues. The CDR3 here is CASSRTSGLTDTQYF. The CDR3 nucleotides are TGTGCCAGCAGTAGGACTAGCGGCCTCACAGATACGCAGTATTTT.

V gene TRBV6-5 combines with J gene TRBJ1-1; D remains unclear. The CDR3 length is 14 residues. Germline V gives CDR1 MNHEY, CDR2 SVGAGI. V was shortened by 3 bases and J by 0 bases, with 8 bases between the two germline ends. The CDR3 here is CASSYGRMNTEAFF. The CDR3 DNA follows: TGTGCCAGCAGTTATGGGCGAATGAACACTGAAGCTTTCTTT.